What follows are 3 T cell receptor beta chains derived from one specimen sequenced in a study of blood T cell repertoires in COVID-19. The method was immunoSEQ multiplex PCR; TCRdb's version includes in-frame clones alone and lacks a portion of them. The data show 300,000 to 400,000 clones, with 83% seen just once and 2.5% to 3% held by the top ten. Material: peripheral blood. These receptors were taken from a man aged 25 to 45 with active or convalescent COVID-19.

This clone was detected a few times. The chain combines TRBV9 with TRBJ2-1, with D maybe TRBD1 (5 bases). The CDR3 runs 17 residues. Germline loops: CDR1 SGDLS, CDR2 YYNGEE. V was pared by 0 bases and J by 7 bases, with 20 bases between. For the CDR3, the DNA is TGTGCCAGCAGCGTAGCAAGCCAGGGCTATAGTGAGAATGAGCAGTTCTTC. Protein product: CASSVASQGYSENEQFF.

The chain uses TRBV28 and TRBJ2-5; 7 nucleotides line up with TRBD1. The CDR3 sequence is 16 residues long. Germline-derived CDR1 and CDR2 are MDHEN and SYDVKM. V trimming: 2 bases; J trimming: 1 base; junction bases outside the gene matches: 7. CDR3 sequence: CASSLPWTGGQETQYF. CDR3 nucleotides: TGTGCCAGCAGTTTACCCTGGACAGGTGGCCAAGAGACCCAGTACTTC.

The chain carries TRBV6-5 and TRBJ2-7; 7 bases match TRBD2. Losses at the gene ends were 2 bases for V and 5 bases for J; bases not matched to a gene: 6. CDR3 size: 14 residues. Germline CDR1 MNHEY, CDR2 SVGAGI. The CDR3 reads CASSYGGGKDEQYF. DNA of the CDR3: TGTGCCAGCAGTTACGGCGGGGGAAAGGACGAGCAGTACTTC.